The rows below give T cell receptor beta chains drawn from one sample of a study of cytomegalovirus exposure and HLA in healthy donors. Only in-frame clones appear in the TCRdb table, and some are missing; sequencing was by immunoSEQ multiplex PCR. Among about 130,000 clones listed, around nine tenths were seen once. Sequenced material: PBMCs. All receptors derive from a man younger than 40 in good health and CMV-seronegative. Both conserved end residues are part of each CDR3. The order of the fields is V gene, D gene, clone size, J gene, CDR3 protein, CDR3 DNA. A D gene is named only where the DNA matches it firmly. The size of a clone is reported for some rows only, either as once, few or many, or as a class for expanded clones.

TRBV5-4,-,-,TRBJ1-6,CAIKPDSYNSPLHF,TGTGCCATCAAGCCCGACAGCTATAATTCACCCCTCCACTTT
TRBV18,TRBD1,-,TRBJ1-2,CASSPLAKGADYGYTF,TGTGCCAGCTCACCACTCGCGAAGGGGGCAGACTATGGCTACACCTTC
TRBV27,TRBD2,-,TRBJ2-5,CASSFSGLQETQYF,TGTGCCAGCAGTTTTAGCGGGCTCCAAGAGACCCAGTACTTC
TRBV2,-,-,TRBJ2-7,CASSDRLHEQYF,TGTGCCAGCAGTGATAGACTGCACGAGCAGTACTTC
TRBV6-5,-,-,TRBJ1-2,CASSYSRERGYTF,TGTGCCAGCAGTTACTCGCGGGAAAGGGGCTACACCTTC
TRBV12-5,-,-,TRBJ2-7,CASGRGPGDEQYF,TGTGCTAGTGGCAGGGGACCCGGAGACGAGCAGTACTTC
TRBV5-1,TRBD1,once,TRBJ2-7,CASSPGQTYEQYF,TGCGCCAGCAGCCCGGGACAGACCTACGAGCAGTACTTC
TRBV7-2,TRBD1,-,TRBJ2-2,CASSLGGGIGELFF,TGTGCCAGCAGCTTAGGAGGGGGCATCGGGGAGCTGTTTTTT
TRBV4-3,-,-,TRBJ2-7,CASSQDRGYEQYF,TGCGCCAGCAGCCAAGATCGGGGGTACGAGCAGTACTTC
TRBV18,-,-,TRBJ1-2,CASSQDTGYGYTF,TGTGCCAGCTCACAAGATACAGGCTATGGCTACACCTTC
TRBV25-1,TRBD1,-,TRBJ1-2,CASSETYQGAGGYTF,TGTGCCAGCAGTGAAACGTACCAGGGGGCCGGGGGCTACACCTTC
TRBV4-1,TRBD1,-,TRBJ1-2,CASSPDLGTGLRYGYTF,TGCGCCAGCAGCCCCGACCTGGGGACAGGGCTCCGGTATGGCTACACCTTC
TRBV5-1,TRBD1,-,TRBJ2-1,CASRSRDSLYNEQFF,TGCGCCAGCAGGTCCCGGGACAGTCTCTACAATGAGCAGTTCTTC
TRBV27,-,once,TRBJ2-1,CASSLRGSYNEQFF,TGTGCCAGCAGTTTACGGGGCTCCTACAATGAGCAGTTCTTC
TRBV4-1,TRBD1,-,TRBJ1-1,CASSTRQGNFLEAFF,TGCGCCAGCAGCACACGACAGGGAAACTTTTTGGAAGCTTTCTTT
TRBV28,-,-,TRBJ1-1,CASGLNTEAFF,TGTGCCAGCGGTCTAAACACTGAAGCTTTCTTT
TRBV6-1,TRBD1,once,TRBJ1-4,CASSPGQYEKLFF,TGTGCCAGCAGCCCGGGACAGTATGAAAAACTGTTTTTT